This TCR beta chain was sequenced in a study of PD-L1 blockade in urothelial cancer. Study context: Patients commenced atezolizumab in 2014, and it was given at 1,200 mg intravenously every 3 weeks. Blood samples contained a median 141,255 T cells. Blood analyses occurred 3 weeks (second dose) and 6 weeks post treatment start. Points from the study as a whole: Survival was better when pretreatment blood TCR clonality fell below the median.

Using immunoSEQ multiplex PCR, the repertoire was profiled, and TCRdb retains in-frame clones only, with some absent. This sample has 45,000 to 50,000 clones, with 82% found just once. Stated time point: pretreatment peripheral blood. The CDR3 sequence is 18 residues long. V gave up 6 bases and J gave up 5 bases; unmatched junction bases: 15. Germline V lookup: CDR1 KGHSH, CDR2 LQKENI. Remarks on this clone: Its specificity is not known.

Sequencing used PBMCs, obtained around atezolizumab (anti-PD-L1) treatment. This chain links TRBV18 with TRBJ2-3; 12 bases map to TRBD2. This TCR came from a man in his fifties with urothelial cancer. The CDR3 DNA is TGTGCCAGCTCGTCACAAACTCCTAGCGGGGGGGCTAGAGATACGCAGTATTTT. This codes for CASSSQTPSGGARDTQYF.